The clone carrying this T cell receptor beta chain was seen just once. Germline CDR1 is MDHEN and CDR2 is SYDVKM. The CDR3 length is 13 residues. The ends were cut back, 7 bases at V and 9 bases at J, with 16 bases in the middle. The sample originates from a study of cytomegalovirus exposure and HLA in healthy donors. 13 Jbeta primers and 60 Vbeta primers were used for the PCR. The protocol was immunoSEQ multiplex PCR, while the TCRdb copy is restricted to in-frame clones and leaves out a portion. The profile shows 95,000 to 100,000 clones, 76% of them singletons. The origin of this receptor is a middle-aged man in good health and CMV-seronegative. The specimen sequenced was PBMCs. The rearrangement joins TRBV28 to TRBJ1-5; D remains ambiguous. The CDR3 nucleotides read TGTGCCAGCACCACGCTCCGCCGAGGGCCCCAGCATTTT. Residues: CASTTLRRGPQHF.